This is a list of T cell receptor beta chains from one sample in a study of cytomegalovirus exposure and HLA in healthy donors. Method: immunoSEQ multiplex PCR; TCRdb's copy keeps in-frame clones and lacks some. This sample has some 110,000 clones, with around 80% found just once. The source material was PBMCs. These receptors all stem from a man aged 25 to 40 in good health and CMV-seropositive. The CDR3 runs from the conserved cysteine through the conserved F or W. D genes are given only for firm matches. Not every row has a clone size; where given, it reads once, few, many or a size class.

cdr3_nt cdr3_aa v_call d_call clone_size j_call
TGCGCCAGCAGCCAAGGTGGAGGGCTTATGAACACTGAAGCTTTCTTT CASSQGGGLMNTEAFF TRBV4-3 NA few TRBJ1-1
TGTGCCAGCAGTGGCCAGGGGCCCCCCAATCAGCCCCAGCATTTT CASSGQGPPNQPQHF TRBV2 NA few TRBJ1-5
TGTGCCAGCAGCCCAGGACTAGCGGGGTTGAATGAAGAGACCCAGTACTTC CASSPGLAGLNEETQYF TRBV13 TRBD2 NA TRBJ2-5
TGTGCCAGTCAACTGACAGGGGGCATCACTGAAGCTTTCTTT CASQLTGGITEAFF TRBV19 TRBD1 NA TRBJ1-1
TGCGCCAGCAGCTTGGTAGCCGCTTCACCGGGGTCCGGGGAGCTGTTTTTT CASSLVAASPGSGELFF TRBV5-1 NA NA TRBJ2-2
TGTGCCACCCGGACAGGGAAAGGCGGGGAGCTGTTTTTT CATRTGKGGELFF TRBV19 TRBD1 NA TRBJ2-2
TGCGCCAGCCGGCCGGGACAGGAGTATCAGCCCCAGCATTTT CASRPGQEYQPQHF TRBV5-1 TRBD1 few TRBJ1-5
TGCGCCAGCAGCCCGGCGGCGGTCTCTAGCACAGATACGCAGTATTTT CASSPAAVSSTDTQYF TRBV4-3 NA NA TRBJ2-3
TGTGCCAGCAGTGAGATGAGGGTATCAGGACAAAAACTGTTTTTT CASSEMRVSGQKLFF TRBV6-1 NA NA TRBJ1-4
TGTGCCAGCAGTGAGTCTGGCGAGCAGTACTTC CASSESGEQYF TRBV6-5 NA NA TRBJ2-7
TGTGCCAGCAGCTGGGACAGCAGGCACTATGGCTACACCTTC CASSWDSRHYGYTF TRBV12-1 NA NA TRBJ1-2
TGTGCCAGCAGCTTAGCGATCAGGGGACAATACCAAGAGACCCAGTACTTC CASSLAIRGQYQETQYF TRBV7-9 NA NA TRBJ2-5
TGTGCCAGCAGTGAAAGGACAGTGTCCGACGAGCAGTACTTC CASSERTVSDEQYF TRBV2 NA once TRBJ2-7
TGTGCCAGTAACAGGGGAGATGGCTACACCTTC CASNRGDGYTF TRBV19 TRBD1 NA TRBJ1-2
TGTGCCAGCAGCTTGGCCCCATCCCAGCGCGGGGAGCTGTTTTTT CASSLAPSQRGELFF TRBV5-4 NA NA TRBJ2-2
TGTGCCAGCAGCTTGGGACTTTATAATGAGCAGTTCTTC CASSLGLYNEQFF TRBV7-9 NA many TRBJ2-1
TGTGCCAGCAGGCAGCAGCAGGGTCCGAGGGAGCTGTTTTTT CASRQQQGPRELFF TRBV5-5 NA few TRBJ2-2
TGTGCCAGCGGCCCCCCAGGGGGCGCGACTACCGAGCAGTACTTC CASGPPGGATTEQYF TRBV28 TRBD1 NA TRBJ2-7
TGTGCCACGGGGGGGAGGGACCTCCATGAGCAGTTCTTC CATGGRDLHEQFF TRBV10-3 TRBD2 NA TRBJ2-1
TGTGCCAGCAGCTTAGTGGACAGGCTCAACGAGCAGTACTTC CASSLVDRLNEQYF TRBV7-2 TRBD1 once TRBJ2-7
TGTGCCAGCAGCGGACAGGGATTGAGAGCTCAGTTCTTC CASSGQGLRAQFF TRBV5-6 TRBD1 NA TRBJ2-1
TGCGCCAGCAGCTTGGGCGTAGTCGGACAGGGCAACTACGAGCAGTACTTC CASSLGVVGQGNYEQYF TRBV5-1 TRBD1 few TRBJ2-7
TGTGCAAGTCGCTTAGGGCGGGGACAGCAGAACACTGAAGCTTTCTTT CASRLGRGQQNTEAFF TRBV12-2 NA NA TRBJ1-1
TGTGCCAGCAGCGAACAGGGGGGTGGCACTGAAGCTTTCTTT CASSEQGGGTEAFF TRBV9 TRBD1 many TRBJ1-1
TGCGCCAGCAGCCGGGCGGGGCGGGGGGCGTACAATGAGCAGTTCTTC CASSRAGRGAYNEQFF TRBV5-1 TRBD2 NA TRBJ2-1
TGTGCCAGCAGCCAGGGGGCTCGGAATCAGCCCCAGCATTTT CASSQGARNQPQHF TRBV6-6 TRBD1 NA TRBJ1-5
TGTGCCAGTACCCCCGGGGTGGACTATGGCTACACCTTC CASTPGVDYGYTF TRBV19 NA once TRBJ1-2
TGTGCTAGTGGTTTGTTGGGGGGGAGGGAGCAGTACTTC CASGLLGGREQYF TRBV12-5 TRBD2 NA TRBJ2-7
TGTGCCAGCAGTGAAGGTTTAACCAGTTATAATTCACCCCTCCACTTT CASSEGLTSYNSPLHF TRBV6-1 NA NA TRBJ1-6
TGTGCCAGCAGCTTAGGGTTAGGAGGGACTAGCGGACACAATGAGCAGTTCTTC CASSLGLGGTSGHNEQFF TRBV7-6 TRBD2 once TRBJ2-1
TGTGCCTGGAGTACGGGAAACTATGGCTACCCCTTC CAWSTGNYGYPF TRBV30 NA NA TRBJ1-2
TGTGCCAGCAGTGTAGCCGGGACTTTAGAGACCCAGTACTTC CASSVAGTLETQYF TRBV25-1 NA NA TRBJ2-5
TGCGCCAGCTTTCATACCGGGACAGAGCGTTTCATGACCTTC CASFHTGTERFMTF TRBV4-1 TRBD1 NA TRBJ1-2
TGTTCCAGCAGCTTAGTGGGCTGGAGGGGTTACGAGCAGTACTTC CSSSLVGWRGYEQYF TRBV7-9 NA NA TRBJ2-7
TGTGCCAGCAGCCCACCCGCGGTGAACTATGGCTACACCTTC CASSPPAVNYGYTF TRBV7-2 NA NA TRBJ1-2
TGTGCCAGCAGTGTACAAAAGGAGCTCTATGGCTACACCTTC CASSVQKELYGYTF TRBV6-1 NA few TRBJ1-2
TGTGCCAGCAGCCCATGGACAGGGTCTAAAGAAAAACTGTTTTTT CASSPWTGSKEKLFF TRBV11-2 TRBD1 once TRBJ1-4
TGTGCCACCCGTCTCAGGGGAGGCAATCAGCCCCAGCATTTT CATRLRGGNQPQHF TRBV19 NA NA TRBJ1-5
TGTGCCAGCAGCTTAGCGGATAGCGGGAGTCCGTACTTC CASSLADSGSPYF TRBV7-9 TRBD2 NA TRBJ2-5
TGTGCCAGCAGTGGGGGAGGGGGGCTTGTTGAAGCTTTCTTT CASSGGGGLVEAFF TRBV25-1 NA NA TRBJ1-1
TGTGCCACCAGCAGAGGGACAGGGGTGGGAACTTCCTATGGCTACACCTTC CATSRGTGVGTSYGYTF TRBV15 TRBD1 NA TRBJ1-2
TGCGCCAGCAGCTTGAACCGGGTTTTCCAAGAGACCCAGTACTTC CASSLNRVFQETQYF TRBV5-1 NA NA TRBJ2-5
TGCGCCAGCAGCTTGGCCAGGGGTATGTTGAACACCGGGGAGCTGTTTTTT CASSLARGMLNTGELFF TRBV5-1 NA NA TRBJ2-2
TGCGCCAGCAGCCTCAGACAGGGTCTGAGCACAGATACGCAGTATTTT CASSLRQGLSTDTQYF TRBV10-1 TRBD1 NA TRBJ2-3
TGTGCCAGCTCCCCTAGACAGGGGGATGGCTACCCCTTC CASSPRQGDGYPF TRBV18 TRBD1 NA TRBJ1-2
TGTTCCAGCAGCGCTACAGGGGCCGGGATCACTGAAGCTTTCTTT CSSSATGAGITEAFF TRBV7-9 TRBD1 NA TRBJ1-1
TGCGCCAGCAGCTCGGACAGGGGGCGGGAAGAGACCCAGTACTTC CASSSDRGREETQYF TRBV5-1 TRBD1 NA TRBJ2-5
TGTGCCAGCAGGCCCTCCGGGACAGGGGGCTACGAGCAGTACTTC CASRPSGTGGYEQYF TRBV6-5 TRBD1 once TRBJ2-7
TGTGCCAGCAGCCCGGGCACAGATACGCAGTATTTT CASSPGTDTQYF TRBV11-2 NA NA TRBJ2-3